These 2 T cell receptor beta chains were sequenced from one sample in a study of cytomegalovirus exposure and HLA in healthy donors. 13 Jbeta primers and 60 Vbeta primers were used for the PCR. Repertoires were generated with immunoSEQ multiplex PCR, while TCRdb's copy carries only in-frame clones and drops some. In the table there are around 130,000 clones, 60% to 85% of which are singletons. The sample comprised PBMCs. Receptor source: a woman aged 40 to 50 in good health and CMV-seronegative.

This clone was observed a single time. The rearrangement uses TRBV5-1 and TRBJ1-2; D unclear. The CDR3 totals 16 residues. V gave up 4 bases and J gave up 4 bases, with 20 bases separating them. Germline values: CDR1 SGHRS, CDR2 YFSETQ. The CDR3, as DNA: TGCGCCAGCAGCGGCTCCCCGCCAGGTGCTACCTATGGCTACACCTTC. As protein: CASSGSPPGATYGYTF.

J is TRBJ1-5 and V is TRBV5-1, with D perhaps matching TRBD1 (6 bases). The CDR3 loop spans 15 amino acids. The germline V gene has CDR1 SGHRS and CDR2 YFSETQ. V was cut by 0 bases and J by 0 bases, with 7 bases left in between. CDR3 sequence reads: CASSLEDSSNQPQHF. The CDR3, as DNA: TGCGCCAGCAGCTTGGAGGACAGTAGCAATCAGCCCCAGCATTTT.